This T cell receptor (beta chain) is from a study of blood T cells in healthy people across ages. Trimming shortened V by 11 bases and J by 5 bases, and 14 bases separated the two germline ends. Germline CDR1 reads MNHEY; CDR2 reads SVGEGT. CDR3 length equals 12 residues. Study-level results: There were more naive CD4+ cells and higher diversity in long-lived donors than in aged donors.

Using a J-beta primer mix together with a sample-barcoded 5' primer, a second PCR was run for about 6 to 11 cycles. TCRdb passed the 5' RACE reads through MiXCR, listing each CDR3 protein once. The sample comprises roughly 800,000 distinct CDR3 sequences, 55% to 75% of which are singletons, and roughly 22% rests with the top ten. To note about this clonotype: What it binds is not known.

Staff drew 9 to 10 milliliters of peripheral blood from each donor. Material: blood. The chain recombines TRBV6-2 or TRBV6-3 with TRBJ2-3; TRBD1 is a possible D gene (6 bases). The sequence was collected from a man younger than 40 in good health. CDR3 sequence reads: CAPDRGKDTQYF. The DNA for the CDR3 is TGTGCCCCGGACAGAGGCAAAGATACGCAGTATTTT.